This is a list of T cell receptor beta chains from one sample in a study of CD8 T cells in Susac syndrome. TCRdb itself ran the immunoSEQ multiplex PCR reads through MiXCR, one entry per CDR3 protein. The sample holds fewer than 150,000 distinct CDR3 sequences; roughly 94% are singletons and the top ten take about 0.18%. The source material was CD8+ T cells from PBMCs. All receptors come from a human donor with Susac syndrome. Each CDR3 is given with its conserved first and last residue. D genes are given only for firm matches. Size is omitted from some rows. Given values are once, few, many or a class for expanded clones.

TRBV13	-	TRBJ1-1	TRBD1	TGTGCCAGCAGCTTGTCGGAGAGGGGGCGGTGGACTGAAGCTTTCTTT	CASSLSERGRWTEAFF
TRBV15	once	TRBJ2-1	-	TGTGCCACCAGCAACCTAAACCTCGACAGAGCCTACAATGAGCAGTTCTTC	CATSNLNLDRAYNEQFF
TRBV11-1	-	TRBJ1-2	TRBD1	TGTGCCAGCAGTCTATCGATCGGGACAGACTATGGCTACACCTTC	CASSLSIGTDYGYTF
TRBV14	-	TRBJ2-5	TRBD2	TGTGCCAGCAGCCCAGTAGCGGGAGAGACCCAGTACTTC	CASSPVAGETQYF
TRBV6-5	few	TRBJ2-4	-	TGTGCCAGCAGTTATAAGGAGATTCAGTACTTC	CASSYKEIQYF
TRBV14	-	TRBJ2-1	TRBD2	TGTGCCAGCAGCCAAGATTGGGCTAGCGGGAGTCGCTCCTACAATGAGCAGTTCTTC	CASSQDWASGSRSYNEQFF
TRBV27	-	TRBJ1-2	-	TGTGCCAGCAGATCCACAGGGTATGGCTACACCTTC	CASRSTGYGYTF
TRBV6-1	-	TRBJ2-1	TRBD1	TGTGCCAGCAGTGAATTAGGGACAGGGGAGCAGTTCTTC	CASSELGTGEQFF
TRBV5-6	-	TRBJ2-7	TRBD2	TGTGCCAGCAGTGTGATCGGACTAGCGGTCCACGAGCAGTACTTC	CASSVIGLAVHEQYF
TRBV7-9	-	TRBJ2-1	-	TGTGCCAGCAGCTCCCGGTTCGGGGGTGAGCAGTTCTTC	CASSSRFGGEQFF
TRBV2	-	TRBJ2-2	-	TGTGCCAGCAGTGAAGCTTGGACTCTCGACCGCACCGGGGAGCTGTTTTTT	CASSEAWTLDRTGELFF
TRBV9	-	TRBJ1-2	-	TGTGCCACCTCCGCGGTTAACTATGGCTACACCTTC	CATSAVNYGYTF
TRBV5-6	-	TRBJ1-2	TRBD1	TGTGCCAGCAGCTTGGGACAGGGGGCTGATGGCTACACCTTC	CASSLGQGADGYTF
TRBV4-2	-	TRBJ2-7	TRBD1	TGTGCCAGCAGCCAAAACCCAGACAGGGGGATGGACTACGAGCAGTACTTC	CASSQNPDRGMDYEQYF
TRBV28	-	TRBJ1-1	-	TGTGCCAGCACCCCAAGGCTCCTGGCCACTGAAGCTTTCTTT	CASTPRLLATEAFF
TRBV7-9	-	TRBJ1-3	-	TGTGCCAGCAGCCGAGAGCCCCGTCACACCATATATTTT	CASSREPRHTIYF
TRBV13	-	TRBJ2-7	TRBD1	TGTGCCAGCAGCTTAGGGGGACAGTCGGACGAGCAGTACTTC	CASSLGGQSDEQYF
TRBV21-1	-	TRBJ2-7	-	TGTGCCAGCAGCAAGGGGGGACTAGCGGGAGGGCCCGGTTGGGAGCAGTACTTC	CASSKGGLAGGPGWEQYF
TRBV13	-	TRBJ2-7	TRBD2	TGTGCCAGCAGCGGTAGCGGGCCGCTCTACGAGCAGTACTTC	CASSGSGPLYEQYF
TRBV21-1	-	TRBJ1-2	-	TGTGCCAGCAGCAAAGTACAGGACAGGGGGCGAAAGGGGCGTTATGGCTACACCTTC	CASSKVQDRGRKGRYGYTF
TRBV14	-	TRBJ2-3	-	TGTGCCAGCAGCGCCCGGGACGTATATCTGACAGATACGCAGTATTTT	CASSARDVYLTDTQYF
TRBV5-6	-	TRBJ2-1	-	TGTGCCAGCGAAACCGCGGGCGGACTTACCTACAATGAGCAGTTCTTC	CASETAGGLTYNEQFF
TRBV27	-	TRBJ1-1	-	TGTGCCAGCAGTTTATCCGCGTTGACTGAAGCTTTCTTT	CASSLSALTEAFF
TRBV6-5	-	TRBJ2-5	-	TGTGCCAGCAGTTACGAACGATTCGGGGAGCTAGGAGAGACCCAGTACTTC	CASSYERFGELGETQYF
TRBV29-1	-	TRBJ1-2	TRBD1	TGCAGCGTTGAATGGGACAGGTTGGGCGGCTACACCTTC	CSVEWDRLGGYTF
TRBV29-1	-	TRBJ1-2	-	TGCAGCGTTGACCGGCCTCAGGGTGAAGGCTACACCTTC	CSVDRPQGEGYTF
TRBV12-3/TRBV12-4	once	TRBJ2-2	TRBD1	TGTGCCAGCACAAACCACAGGGGAAGTACCGGGGAGCTGTTTTTT	CASTNHRGSTGELFF
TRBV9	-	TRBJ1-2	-	TGTGCCAGCAGCGGAGGTAACTATGGCTACACCTTC	CASSGGNYGYTF
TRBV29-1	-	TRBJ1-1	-	TGCAGCGTTCCAAGGGCCCCAGGAGCTTTCTTT	CSVPRAPGAFF
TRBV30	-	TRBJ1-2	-	TGTGCCTGGGCCACAGGGAGCTATGGCTACACCTTC	CAWATGSYGYTF
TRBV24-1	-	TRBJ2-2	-	TGTGCCACCATTGGTATCGCCGGGGAGCTGTTTTTT	CATIGIAGELFF
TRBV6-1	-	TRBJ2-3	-	TGTGCCAGCAGCGAAGGGTTGCGACCTTCCACAGATACGCAGTATTTT	CASSEGLRPSTDTQYF
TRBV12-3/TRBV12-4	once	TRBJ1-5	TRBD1	TGTGCCAGCAGTTTACTGGGGACAGGGGATCAGCCCCAGCATTTT	CASSLLGTGDQPQHF
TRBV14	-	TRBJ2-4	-	TGTGCCAGCAGCCAAGCGCCAGGGTTGGCCAAAAACATTCAGTACTTC	CASSQAPGLAKNIQYF
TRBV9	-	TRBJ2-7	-	TGTGCCAGCAGCGAGGACAGTGGATACGAGCAGTACTTC	CASSEDSGYEQYF
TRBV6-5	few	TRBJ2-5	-	TGTGCCAGCTTAGAGACCCAGTACTTC	CASLETQYF
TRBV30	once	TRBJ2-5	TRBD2	TGTGCCTGGAGTGGAGGCGGGGGGGAGACCCAGTACTTC	CAWSGGGGETQYF
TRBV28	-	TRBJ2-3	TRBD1	TGTGCCAGCAGCTTCGGACAGGGAGGACTGACAGATACGCAGTATTTT	CASSFGQGGLTDTQYF
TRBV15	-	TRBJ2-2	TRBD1	TGTGCCACTAGCAGTCAGGGGGTGTTCGACACCGGGGAGCTGTTTTTT	CATSSQGVFDTGELFF
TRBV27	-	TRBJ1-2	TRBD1	TGTGCCAGCAGCCCGCTCGGGACAGACTATGGCTACACCTTC	CASSPLGTDYGYTF
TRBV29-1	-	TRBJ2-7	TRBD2	TGCAGCGTTGAACTAGCGGAATCCTACGAGCAGTACTTC	CSVELAESYEQYF
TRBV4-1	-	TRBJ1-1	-	TGCGCCAGCAGCCAAGAATCCGGAGGGAACACTGAAGCTTTCTTT	CASSQESGGNTEAFF
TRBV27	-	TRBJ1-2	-	TGTGCCAGCAGTTCGGACGGACCGAACTATGGCTACACCTTC	CASSSDGPNYGYTF
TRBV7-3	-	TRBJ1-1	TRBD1	TGTGCCAGCAGCTATTCCGGGACAGGGGGCTCTGAAGCTTTCTTT	CASSYSGTGGSEAFF
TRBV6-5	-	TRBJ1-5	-	TGTGCCAGCAGTCCCGGGACAAGGAGCAATCAGCCCCAGCATTTT	CASSPGTRSNQPQHF